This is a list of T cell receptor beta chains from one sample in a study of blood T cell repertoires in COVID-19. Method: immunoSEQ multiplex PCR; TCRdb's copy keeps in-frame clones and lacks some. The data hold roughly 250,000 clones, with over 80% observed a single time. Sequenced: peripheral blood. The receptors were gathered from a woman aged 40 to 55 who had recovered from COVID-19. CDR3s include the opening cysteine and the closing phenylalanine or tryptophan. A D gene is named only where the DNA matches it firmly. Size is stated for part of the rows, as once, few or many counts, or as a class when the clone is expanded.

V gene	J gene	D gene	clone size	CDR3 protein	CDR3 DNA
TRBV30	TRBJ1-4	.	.	CAWSQGGVEKLFF	TGTGCCTGGAGTCAGGGTGGAGTCGAAAAACTGTTTTTT
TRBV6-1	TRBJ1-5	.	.	CASIFDSISQPQHF	TGTGCCAGCATTTTCGACAGCATAAGTCAGCCCCAGCATTTT
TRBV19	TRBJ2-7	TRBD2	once	CASSIGSGGPYEQYF	TGTGCCAGTAGTATTGGGAGCGGGGGGCCTTACGAGCAGTACTTC
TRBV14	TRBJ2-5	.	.	CASSQSRETQYF	TGTGCCAGCAGCCAGTCTAGAGAGACCCAGTACTTC
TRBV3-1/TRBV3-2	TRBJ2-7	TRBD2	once	CASSQYPRGGPIWKQYF	TGTGCCAGCAGCCAATATCCCCGGGGGGGCCCGATTTGGAAGCAGTACTTC
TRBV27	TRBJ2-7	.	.	CASSLAAGSSEQYF	TGTGCCAGCAGTTTGGCGGCAGGGTCCTCCGAGCAGTACTTC
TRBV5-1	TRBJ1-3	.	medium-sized	CASSLDGFSGNTIYF	TGCGCCAGCAGCTTGGACGGGTTCTCTGGAAACACCATATATTTT
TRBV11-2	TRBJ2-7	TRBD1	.	CASSFTGTGSHEQYF	TGTGCCAGCAGCTTTACCGGGACAGGGTCCCACGAGCAGTACTTC
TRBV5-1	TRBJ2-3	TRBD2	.	CASSVTSGGRSTDTQYF	TGCGCCAGCAGCGTGACTAGCGGGGGCCGGTCCACAGATACGCAGTATTTT
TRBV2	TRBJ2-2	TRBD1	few	CASRDRTGWTGELFF	TGTGCCAGCAGAGACAGGACAGGGTGGACCGGGGAGCTGTTTTTT
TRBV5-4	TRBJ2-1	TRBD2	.	CASSLVAGGPYNEQFF	TGTGCCAGCAGCTTGGTAGCGGGGGGGCCCTACAATGAGCAGTTCTTC
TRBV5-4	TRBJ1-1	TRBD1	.	CASNMGQRNTEAFF	TGTGCCAGCAATATGGGACAGAGGAACACTGAAGCTTTCTTT
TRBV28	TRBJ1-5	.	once	CASSAAGLGNQPQHF	TGTGCCAGCAGTGCCGCGGGTTTAGGCAATCAGCCCCAGCATTTT
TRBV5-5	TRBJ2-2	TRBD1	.	CASSRRQGALRNTGELFF	TGTGCCAGCAGCCGAAGACAGGGGGCTTTGAGGAACACCGGGGAGCTGTTTTTT
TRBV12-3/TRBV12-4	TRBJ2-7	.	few	CASGRDSSYEQYF	TGTGCCAGCGGAAGGGACTCATCCTACGAGCAGTACTTC
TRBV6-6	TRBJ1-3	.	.	CASSPPVGGAGGNTIYF	TGTGCCAGCAGTCCCCCTGTCGGAGGGGCCGGAGGAAACACCATATATTTT
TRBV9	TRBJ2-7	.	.	CASSSGGEQYF	TGTGCCAGCAGCTCAGGAGGCGAGCAGTACTTC
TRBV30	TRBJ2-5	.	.	CAWTPTGTQETQYF	TGTGCCTGGACCCCTACAGGGACCCAAGAGACCCAGTACTTC
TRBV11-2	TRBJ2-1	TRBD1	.	CASSPIATGGDNEQFF	TGTGCCAGCAGCCCCATCGCGACAGGGGGGGACAATGAGCAGTTCTTC
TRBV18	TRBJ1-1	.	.	CASSPVTGGPEAFF	TGTGCCAGCTCACCCGTGACGGGAGGCCCTGAAGCTTTCTTT
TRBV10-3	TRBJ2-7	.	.	CAIRDIYEQYF	TGTGCCATCAGGGACATCTACGAGCAGTACTTC
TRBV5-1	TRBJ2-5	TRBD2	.	CASSTGTSQETQYF	TGCGCCAGCAGCACAGGGACTAGCCAAGAGACCCAGTACTTC
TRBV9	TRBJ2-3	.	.	CASSVGARVNTDTQYF	TGTGCCAGCAGCGTAGGCGCCAGGGTGAACACAGATACGCAGTATTTT
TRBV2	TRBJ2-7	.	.	CASRGDGRYEQYF	TGTGCCAGCAGGGGAGACGGACGCTACGAGCAGTACTTC
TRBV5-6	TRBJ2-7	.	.	CASSGMDRDGQYF	TGTGCCAGCAGCGGGATGGACAGAGATGGGCAGTACTTC
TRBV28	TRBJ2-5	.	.	CASSPPGHRETQYF	TGTGCCAGCAGCCCTCCGGGACACAGGGAGACCCAGTACTTC
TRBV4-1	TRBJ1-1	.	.	CASSQSGTLNTEAFF	TGCGCCAGCAGCCAATCCGGGACTTTGAACACTGAAGCTTTCTTT
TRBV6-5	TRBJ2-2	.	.	CASSYSAGELFF	TGTGCCAGCAGTTACTCCGCCGGGGAGCTGTTTTTT
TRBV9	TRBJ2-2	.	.	CASSPSGSFLNTGELFF	TGTGCCAGCAGCCCGTCCGGGTCTTTCCTCAACACCGGGGAGCTGTTTTTT
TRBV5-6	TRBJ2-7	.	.	CASSLSQGFRYEQYF	TGTGCCAGCAGCTTGAGTCAGGGTTTTCGCTACGAGCAGTACTTC
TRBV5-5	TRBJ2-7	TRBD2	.	CASTPLAGSSYEQYF	TGTGCCAGCACCCCTCTAGCGGGGAGCTCCTACGAGCAGTACTTC
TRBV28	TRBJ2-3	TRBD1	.	CASSFNRGTTDTQYF	TGTGCCAGCAGTTTCAACAGGGGTACCACAGATACGCAGTATTTT
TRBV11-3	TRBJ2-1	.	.	CASSPSGLLNEQFF	TGTGCCAGCAGCCCCTCGGGACTTCTCAATGAGCAGTTCTTC
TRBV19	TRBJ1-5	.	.	CASSIAPGERSNQPQHF	TGTGCCAGTAGTATAGCCCCAGGGGAGCGTAGCAATCAGCCCCAGCATTTT
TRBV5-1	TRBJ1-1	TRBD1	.	CASTLRGPGITKENTEAFF	TGCGCCAGCACCTTGAGGGGGCCAGGGATTACTAAAGAGAACACTGAAGCTTTCTTT
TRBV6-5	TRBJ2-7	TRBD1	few	CASRRQGGYEQYF	TGTGCCAGCAGGAGACAGGGGGGGTACGAGCAGTACTTC
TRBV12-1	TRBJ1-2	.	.	CASIWDRGPRGSGYTF	TGTGCCAGCATTTGGGACAGGGGGCCGAGGGGATCTGGCTACACCTTC
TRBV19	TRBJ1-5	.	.	CASSILSGWNQPQHF	TGTGCCAGTAGTATTCTGTCGGGGTGGAATCAGCCCCAGCATTTT
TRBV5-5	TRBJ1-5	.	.	CASSLAYSNQPQHF	TGTGCCAGCAGCTTGGCGTATAGCAATCAGCCCCAGCATTTT
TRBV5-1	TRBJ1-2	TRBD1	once	CASSTGQGDGYTF	TGCGCCAGCAGCACGGGACAGGGTGATGGCTACACCTTC